This T cell receptor beta chain was profiled in a study of control samples from healthy donors and cancer patients. Assay used: immunoSEQ multiplex PCR; TCRdb lists only in-frame clones, some missing. Of around 120,000 clones listed, about 87% are singletons. This sequence was found in a man between 40 and 49 years old in good health. Sequenced material: blood.

DNA of the CDR3: TGTGCCAGCAGTGTTGGGACTAGCACAGATACGCAGTATTTT. Protein product: CASSVGTSTDTQYF. The chain combines TRBV2 with TRBJ2-3; weak D call: TRBD2 (6 bases). Per the germline V gene, CDR1 is SNHLY and CDR2 is FYNNEI. The CDR3 length is 14 residues. V lost 4 bases and J lost 0, with 8 bases in between.